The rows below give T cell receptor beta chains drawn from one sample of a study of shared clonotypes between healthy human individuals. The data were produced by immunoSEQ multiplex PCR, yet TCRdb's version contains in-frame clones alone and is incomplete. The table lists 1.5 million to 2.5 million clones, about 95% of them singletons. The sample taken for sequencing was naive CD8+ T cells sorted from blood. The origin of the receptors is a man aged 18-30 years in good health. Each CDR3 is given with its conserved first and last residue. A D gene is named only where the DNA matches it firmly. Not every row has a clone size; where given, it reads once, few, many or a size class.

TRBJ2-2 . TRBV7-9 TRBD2 TGTGCCAGCAGCTTAGGGGAGGGTTTCACCGGGGAGCTGTTTTTT CASSLGEGFTGELFF
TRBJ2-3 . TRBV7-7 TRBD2 TGTGCTAGCAGCCCGGGACTAGCAAAAGCAGATACGCAGTATTTT CASSPGLAKADTQYF
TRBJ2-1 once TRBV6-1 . TGTGCCAGCAGGTCCCTGGGCAGCAATGAGCAGTTCTTC CASRSLGSNEQFF
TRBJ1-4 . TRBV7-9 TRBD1 TGTGCCAGCAGCGTCGGGACAGGGATATATAATGAGGAAAAACTGTTTTTT CASSVGTGIYNEEKLFF
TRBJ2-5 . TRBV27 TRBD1 TGTGCCAGCAGCCTGACAGGGTCCTTGGGGGAGACCCAGTACTTC CASSLTGSLGETQYF
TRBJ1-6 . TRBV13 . TGTGCCAGCACCTTCCAGAGCTCCTATAATTCACCCCTCCACTTT CASTFQSSYNSPLHF
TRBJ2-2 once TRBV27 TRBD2 TGTGCCAGCACAGCGGGATTGATTAGCGGGGAGCTGTTTTTT CASTAGLISGELFF
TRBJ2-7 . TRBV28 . TGTGCCAGCAGCCGGTTCGGGGAGAGCTACGAGCAGTACTTC CASSRFGESYEQYF
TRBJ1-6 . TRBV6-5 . TGTGCCAGCAGTTACAGAAATAATTCACCCCTCCACTTT CASSYRNNSPLHF
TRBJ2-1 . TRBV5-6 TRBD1 TGTGCCAGCAGCCCCGGACAGGATGAGCAGTTCTTC CASSPGQDEQFF
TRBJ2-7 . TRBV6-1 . TGTGCCAGCAGTGGGAACAGGAATTACGAGCAGTACTTC CASSGNRNYEQYF
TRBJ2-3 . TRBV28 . TGTGCCAGCAGTTTTTGGAGTAGCACAGATACGCAGTATTTT CASSFWSSTDTQYF
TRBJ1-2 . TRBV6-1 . TGTGCCAGCAGTGAAGGGCCCAGCTTTAACTATGGCTACACCTTC CASSEGPSFNYGYTF
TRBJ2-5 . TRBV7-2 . TGTGCCAGCAGCTTACTTTGGGAGACCCAGTACTTC CASSLLWETQYF
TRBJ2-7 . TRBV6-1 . TGTGCCAGCGGTTGGAGGGCCTCCTACGAGCAGTACTTC CASGWRASYEQYF
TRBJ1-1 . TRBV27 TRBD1 TGTGCCAGCAGTTTATCGGGACAGTTTGAAGCTTTCTTT CASSLSGQFEAFF
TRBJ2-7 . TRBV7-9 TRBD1 TGTGCCAGCAGCTCGGAAGGGGGCGTGTACGAGCAGTACTTC CASSSEGGVYEQYF
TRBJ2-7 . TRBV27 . TGTGCCAGCAGTTTATTCGGGGACGAGCAGTACTTC CASSLFGDEQYF
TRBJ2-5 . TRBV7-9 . TGTGCCAGCAGCCCCCGGACCGTTGGAGAGACCCAGTACTTC CASSPRTVGETQYF
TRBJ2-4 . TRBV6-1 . TGTGCCAGCAGTGACTGGACGGAGCTAGCCAAAAACATTCAGTACTTC CASSDWTELAKNIQYF
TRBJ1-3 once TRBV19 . TGTGCCAGTAGTTCGTTACAGGAGAAGAGCTCTGGAAACACCATATATTTT CASSSLQEKSSGNTIYF